This TCR beta chain was retrieved from a study of blood T cell repertoires in COVID-19. The overall study: Samples came from the United States, Italy and Spain, spanning acute and convalescent COVID-19.

The CDR3 is made up of 13 amino acids. Per the germline V gene, CDR1 is SQVTM and CDR2 is ANQGSEA. Between the trimmed V and J ends, which lost 7 bases and 2 bases, there was a span of 14 bases. TCRdb's table, derived via immunoSEQ multiplex PCR, lists solely in-frame clones and lacks some. The repertoire has a few hundred thousand clones, 75% to 90% of them found once; the top ten carry 2.4%. The sequencing input was PBMCs or T cells enriched from blood (not recorded which). The receptor comes from a woman aged 18-29 years who had recovered from COVID-19. This chain links TRBV29-1 with TRBJ2-5; a possible D gene is TRBD1 (6 bases). CDR3 region: CSARGDIQETQYF. The CDR3 DNA reads as TGCAGCGCGAGAGGGGACATTCAAGAGACCCAGTACTTC. The whole variable domain, remainder taken from reference TRBV29-1 and TRBJ2-5, is SAVISQKPSRDICQRGTSLTIQCQVDSQVTMMFWYRQQPGQSLTLIATANQGSEATYESGFVIDKFPISRPNLTFSTLTVSNMSPEDSSIYLCSARGDIQETQYFGPGTRLLVL.